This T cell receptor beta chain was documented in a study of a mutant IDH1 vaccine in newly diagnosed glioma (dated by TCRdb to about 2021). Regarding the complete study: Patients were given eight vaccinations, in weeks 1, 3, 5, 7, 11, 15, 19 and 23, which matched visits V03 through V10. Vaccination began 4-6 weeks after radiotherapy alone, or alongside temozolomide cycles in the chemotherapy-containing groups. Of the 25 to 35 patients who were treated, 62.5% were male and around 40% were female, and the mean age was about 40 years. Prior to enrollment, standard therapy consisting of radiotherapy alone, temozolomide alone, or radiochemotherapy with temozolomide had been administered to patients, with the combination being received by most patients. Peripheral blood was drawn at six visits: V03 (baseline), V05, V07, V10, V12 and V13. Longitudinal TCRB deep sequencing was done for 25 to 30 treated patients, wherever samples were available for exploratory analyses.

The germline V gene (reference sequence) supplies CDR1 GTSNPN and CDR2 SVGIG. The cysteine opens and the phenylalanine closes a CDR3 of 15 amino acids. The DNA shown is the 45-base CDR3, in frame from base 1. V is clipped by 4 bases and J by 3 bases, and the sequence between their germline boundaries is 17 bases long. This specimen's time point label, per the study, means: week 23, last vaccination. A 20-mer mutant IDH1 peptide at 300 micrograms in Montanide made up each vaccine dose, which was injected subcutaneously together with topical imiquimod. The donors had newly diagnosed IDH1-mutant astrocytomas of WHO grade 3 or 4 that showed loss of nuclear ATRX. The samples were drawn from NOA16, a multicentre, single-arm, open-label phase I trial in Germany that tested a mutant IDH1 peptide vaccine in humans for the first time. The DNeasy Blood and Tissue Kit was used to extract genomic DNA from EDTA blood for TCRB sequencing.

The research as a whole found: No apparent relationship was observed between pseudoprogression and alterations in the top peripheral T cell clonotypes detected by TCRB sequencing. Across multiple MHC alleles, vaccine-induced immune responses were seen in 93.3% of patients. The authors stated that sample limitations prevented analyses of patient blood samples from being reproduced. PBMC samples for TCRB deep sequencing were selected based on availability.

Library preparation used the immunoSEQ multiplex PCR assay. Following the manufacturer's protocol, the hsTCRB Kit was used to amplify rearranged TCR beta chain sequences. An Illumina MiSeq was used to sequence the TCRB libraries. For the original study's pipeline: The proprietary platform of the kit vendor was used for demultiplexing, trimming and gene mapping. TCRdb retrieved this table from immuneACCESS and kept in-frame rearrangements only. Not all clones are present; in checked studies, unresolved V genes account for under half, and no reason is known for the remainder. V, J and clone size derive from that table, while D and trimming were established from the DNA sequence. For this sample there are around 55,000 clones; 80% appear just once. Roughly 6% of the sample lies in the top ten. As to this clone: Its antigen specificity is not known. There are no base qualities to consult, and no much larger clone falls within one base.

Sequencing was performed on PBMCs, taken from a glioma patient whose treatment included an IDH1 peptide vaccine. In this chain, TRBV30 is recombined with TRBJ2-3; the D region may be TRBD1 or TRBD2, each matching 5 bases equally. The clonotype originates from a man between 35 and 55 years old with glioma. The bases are TGTGCCTGGACCCTCCGGGGCCGAGGGACAGATACGCAGTATTTT. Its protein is CAWTLRGRGTDTQYF.